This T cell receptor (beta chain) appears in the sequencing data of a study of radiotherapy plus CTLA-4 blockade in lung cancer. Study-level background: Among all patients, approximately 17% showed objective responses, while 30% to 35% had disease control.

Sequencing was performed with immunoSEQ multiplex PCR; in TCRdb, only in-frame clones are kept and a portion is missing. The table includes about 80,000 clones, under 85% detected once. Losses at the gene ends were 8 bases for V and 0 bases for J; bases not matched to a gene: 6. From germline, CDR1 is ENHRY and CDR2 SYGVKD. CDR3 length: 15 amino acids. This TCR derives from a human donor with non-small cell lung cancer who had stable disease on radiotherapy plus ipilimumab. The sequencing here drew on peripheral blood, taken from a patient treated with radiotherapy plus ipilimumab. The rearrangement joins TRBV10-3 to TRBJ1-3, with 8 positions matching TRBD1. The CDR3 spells CAIRETGVSGNTIYF. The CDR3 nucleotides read TGTGCCATCCGAGAGACAGGGGTCTCTGGAAACACCATATATTTT.